This T cell receptor (beta chain) originates from a study of vaccination effects on CD4 cells after COVID-19. TCRdb's table, derived via immunoSEQ multiplex PCR, lists solely in-frame clones and lacks some. The sample shows tens of thousands of clones, roughly four fifths of them seen only once. Comments on this clone: Its antigen is as yet unknown.

Study-level results: Late post-vaccination samples showed marked contraction of infection- and vaccine-induced clones.

With the ViraFEST assay, the study expanded antigen-specific CD4+ T cells using viral peptide pools, then sequenced them. Following culture for approximately ten days, CD4+ T cells were isolated. BNT162b2 vaccine or mRNA-1273 vaccine was given to participants in two doses. The CDR3 covers 15 residues. V lost 0 bases and J 7 bases, leaving 12 bases between the germline ends. Germline V gene lookup returns CDR1 KGHSH and CDR2 LQKENI. Sequenced material: CD4+ T cells from PBMCs cultured with HCoV-229E spike peptides, taken after COVID-19 vaccination. The V call is TRBV18, the J call TRBJ2-2, with a weak D call TRBD1 (6 bases). This TCR derives from a human donor who received a COVID-19 vaccine. Here the CDR3 reads CASSPPEGVFGELFF. The DNA for the CDR3 is TGTGCCAGCTCACCACCCGAGGGGGTATTCGGGGAGCTGTTTTTT.